This TCR beta chain was observed in a study of blood T cell repertoires in COVID-19. Germline V gene lookup returns CDR1 SGDLS and CDR2 YYNGEE. V was trimmed by 4 bases and J by 3 bases, leaving 13 bases between them. This CDR3 contains 15 residues. The protocol was immunoSEQ multiplex PCR, while the TCRdb copy is restricted to in-frame clones and leaves out a portion. The table shows about 430,000 clones, with around 89% occurring only once. The chain employs TRBV9 and TRBJ1-4; D unclear. The sequenced material came from PBMCs or T cells enriched from blood (not recorded which). This TCR was recovered from a man in his thirties or forties who had recovered from COVID-19. CDR3 protein: CASSYHGGANEKLFF. The CDR3 region has the DNA TGTGCCAGCAGCTACCACGGTGGTGCTAATGAAAAACTGTTTTTT.